This T cell receptor beta chain was sequenced for a study of cytomegalovirus exposure and HLA in healthy donors. Study results and caveats: Reports described diagnosis of cytomegalovirus status by the classifier as highly specific and sensitive. According to a subsequent analysis, TCR clusters identified in the first cohort showed a tendency to co-occur across the 100 to 150 validation repertoires.

Regarding this clone: Antigen: not known.

Per germline, CDR1 SQVTM and CDR2 ANQGSEA. The length of the CDR3 is 13 residues. V was pared by 3 bases and J by 6 bases, with 3 bases of the junction left unmatched. TCRdb's table, derived via immunoSEQ multiplex PCR, lists solely in-frame clones and lacks some. The table includes 200,000 or so clones, over 65% detected once. This clonotype originated in a man aged 18-30 years in good health and CMV-seropositive. The chain joins TRBV29-1 to TRBJ2-2; TRBD1 aligns across 8 bases. The sequenced sample was PBMCs. Written as DNA, the CDR3 is TGCAGCGTTGACAGGGGGCGAGCCGGGGAGCTGTTTTTT. This sequence encodes CSVDRGRAGELFF.